This T cell receptor (beta chain) comes out of a study of blood T cell repertoires in COVID-19. Authors' analysis steps: Researchers report that nucleated cell counts were estimated from reference gene primer amplification. This table comes from immunoSEQ multiplex PCR, and its TCRdb copy is limited to in-frame clones, with some not included. From that table come the V and J calls and clone size; the DNA was used to work out D and trimming. The sample lists about 41,000 clones; nearly 90% were seen once. The junction had 8 bases not matched to a gene; V was cut back by 6 bases and J by 0 bases. This CDR3 comprises 15 residues. Germline values: CDR1 SGHTA, CDR2 FQGNSA.

This clonotype was obtained from a man aged 55 to 69 with acute or convalescent COVID-19. This chain uses TRBV7-2 with TRBJ2-7, with TRBD1 matching over 7 bases. The sample consisted of peripheral blood. In DNA form, the CDR3 reads TGTGCCAGCAGTCCCGACAGGGCCACCTCCTACGAGCAGTACTTC. Amino acids: CASSPDRATSYEQYF. Based on the CDR3 plus reference TRBV7-2 and TRBJ2-7, the full variable domain is GAGVSQSPSNKVTEKGKDVELRCDPISGHTALYWYRQSLGQGLEFLIYFQGNSAPDKSGLPSDRFSAERTGGSVSTLTIQRTQQEDSAVYLCASSPDRATSYEQYFGPGTRLTVT.